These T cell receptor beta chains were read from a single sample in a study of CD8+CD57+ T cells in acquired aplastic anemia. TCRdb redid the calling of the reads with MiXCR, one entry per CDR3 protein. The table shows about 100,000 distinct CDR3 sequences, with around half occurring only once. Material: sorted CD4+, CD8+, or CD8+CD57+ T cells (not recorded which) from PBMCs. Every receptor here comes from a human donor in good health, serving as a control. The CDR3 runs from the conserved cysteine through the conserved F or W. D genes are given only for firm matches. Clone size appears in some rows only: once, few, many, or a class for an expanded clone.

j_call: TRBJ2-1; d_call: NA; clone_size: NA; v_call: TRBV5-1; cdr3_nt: TGCGCCAGCGAAATACTATCGGGTTCCAATGAGCAGTTCTTC; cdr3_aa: CASEILSGSNEQFF
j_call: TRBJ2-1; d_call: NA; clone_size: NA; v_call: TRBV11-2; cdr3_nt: TGTGCCAGCAGCTTGAACAGTGGTCCTTACAATGAGCAGTTCTTC; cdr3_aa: CASSLNSGPYNEQFF
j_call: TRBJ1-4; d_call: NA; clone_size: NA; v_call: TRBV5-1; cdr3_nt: TGCGCCAGCAGCTTGGATGGGGTTAATGAAAAACTGTTTTTT; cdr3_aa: CASSLDGVNEKLFF
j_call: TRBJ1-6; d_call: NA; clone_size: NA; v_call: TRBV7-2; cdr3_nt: TGTGCCAGCAGCTTGGGCGGGTCCTATAATTCACCCCTCCACTTT; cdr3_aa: CASSLGGSYNSPLHF
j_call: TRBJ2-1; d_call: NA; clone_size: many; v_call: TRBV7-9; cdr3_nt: TGTGCCAGCAGTTCTAACCGGGATTCCTACAATGAGCAGTTCTTC; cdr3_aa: CASSSNRDSYNEQFF
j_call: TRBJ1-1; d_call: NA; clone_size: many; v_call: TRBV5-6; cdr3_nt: TGTGCCAGCTCCCCGTCAGGGAACACTGAAGCTTTCTTT; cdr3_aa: CASSPSGNTEAFF
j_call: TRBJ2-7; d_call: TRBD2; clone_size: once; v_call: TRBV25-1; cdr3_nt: TGTGCCAGCAGCTTGTCGGAGGGCGGGGGTACCTACGAGCAGTACTTC; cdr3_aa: CASSLSEGGGTYEQYF
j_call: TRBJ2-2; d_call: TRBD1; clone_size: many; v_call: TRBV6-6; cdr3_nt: TGTGCCAGCAGTTACTCGACAGGGCAGAACGGGGAGCTGTTTTTT; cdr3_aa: CASSYSTGQNGELFF
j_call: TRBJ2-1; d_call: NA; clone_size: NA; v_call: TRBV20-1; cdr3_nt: TGCAGTGCCAGTAGTTGGGGTTACAATGAGCAGTTCTTC; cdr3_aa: CSASSWGYNEQFF
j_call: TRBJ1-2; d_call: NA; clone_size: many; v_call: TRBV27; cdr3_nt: TGTGCCAGCAGCTGGACAAGTTCTATGGGCTACACCTTC; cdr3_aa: CASSWTSSMGYTF
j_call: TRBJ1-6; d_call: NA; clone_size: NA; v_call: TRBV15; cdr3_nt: TGTGCCACCAGCAGAGATCGATCGGCGGCTGATTCACCCCTCCACTTT; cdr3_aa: CATSRDRSAADSPLHF
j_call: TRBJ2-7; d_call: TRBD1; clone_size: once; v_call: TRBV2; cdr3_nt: TGTGCCAGCAGTAAGGGACAGGTATTCCCCTACGAGCAGTACTTC; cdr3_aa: CASSKGQVFPYEQYF
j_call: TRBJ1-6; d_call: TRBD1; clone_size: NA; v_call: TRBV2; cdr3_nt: TGTGCCAGCAGTGCAGGGACAGGGGCACCCCTCCACTTT; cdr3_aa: CASSAGTGAPLHF
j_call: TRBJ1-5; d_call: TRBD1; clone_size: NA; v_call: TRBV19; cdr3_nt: TGTGCCAGTAGCCCGGGACAGGGCAATCAGCCCCAGCATTTT; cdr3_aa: CASSPGQGNQPQHF
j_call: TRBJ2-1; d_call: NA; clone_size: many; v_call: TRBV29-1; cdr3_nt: TGCAGCGCAATAGACGGAGGCGGAGGTGAGCAGTTCTTC; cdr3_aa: CSAIDGGGGEQFF
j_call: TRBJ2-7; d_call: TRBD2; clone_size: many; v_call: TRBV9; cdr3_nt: TGTGCCAGCAGCGTAGCTAGCGGGAGCTACGAGCAGTACTTC; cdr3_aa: CASSVASGSYEQYF
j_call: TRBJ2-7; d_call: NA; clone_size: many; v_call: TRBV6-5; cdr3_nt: TGTGCCAGCATGGTCGGCGGGGACCACTACGAGCAGTACTTC; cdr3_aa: CASMVGGDHYEQYF
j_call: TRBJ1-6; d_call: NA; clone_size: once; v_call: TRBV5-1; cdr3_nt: TGCGCCAGCAGCTTGGGAGACACGAGCTCCTATAATTCACCCCTCCACTTT; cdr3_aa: CASSLGDTSSYNSPLHF
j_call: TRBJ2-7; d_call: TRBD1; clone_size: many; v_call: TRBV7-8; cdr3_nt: TGTGCCAGCAGCTTAGCTTCGGGACAGATTTACGAGCAGTACTTC; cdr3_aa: CASSLASGQIYEQYF
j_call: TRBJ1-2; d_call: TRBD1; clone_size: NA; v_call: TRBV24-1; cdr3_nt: TGTGCCACCAGTGATAACTCAGGGGGCCTTGGCTACACCTTC; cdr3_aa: CATSDNSGGLGYTF
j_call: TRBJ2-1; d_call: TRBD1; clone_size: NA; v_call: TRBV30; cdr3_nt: TGTGCCTGCCTCCGGGACAGGGACTACAATGAGCAGTTCTTC; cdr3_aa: CACLRDRDYNEQFF
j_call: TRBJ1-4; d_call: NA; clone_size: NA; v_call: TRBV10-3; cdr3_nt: TGTGCCATCGGTGAGGACAATTCCGGAGGTAATGACAAACTGTTTTTT; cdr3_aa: CAIGEDNSGGNDKLFF
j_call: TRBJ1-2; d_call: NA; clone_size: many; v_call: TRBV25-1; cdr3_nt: TGTGCCAGCAGTGAACACCCTAACTATGGCTACACCTTC; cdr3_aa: CASSEHPNYGYTF
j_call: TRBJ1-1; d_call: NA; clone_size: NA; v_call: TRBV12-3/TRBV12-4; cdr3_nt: TGTGCCAGCAGTTTAGGTCCCCCACGAGGGAAGATGAACACTGAAGCTTTCTTT; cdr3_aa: CASSLGPPRGKMNTEAFF
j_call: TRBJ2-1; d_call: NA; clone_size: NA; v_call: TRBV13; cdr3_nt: TGTGCCAGCAGATTTCGGGGCCAGAACAATGAGCAGTTCTTC; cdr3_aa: CASRFRGQNNEQFF
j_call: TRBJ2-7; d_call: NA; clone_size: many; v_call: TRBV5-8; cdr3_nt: TGTGCCAGCAGCTTCGCGGGGGCCGACGAGCAGTACTTC; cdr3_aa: CASSFAGADEQYF
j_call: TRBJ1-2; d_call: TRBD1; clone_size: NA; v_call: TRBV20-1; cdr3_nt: TGCAGTCTAGACAGGGTTGGGAAGGACTATGGCTACACCTTC; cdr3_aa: CSLDRVGKDYGYTF
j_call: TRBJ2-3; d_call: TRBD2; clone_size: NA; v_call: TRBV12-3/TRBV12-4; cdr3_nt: TGTGCCAGCAGTTTCGGGGGGTTGAGCACAGATACGCAGTATTTT; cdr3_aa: CASSFGGLSTDTQYF
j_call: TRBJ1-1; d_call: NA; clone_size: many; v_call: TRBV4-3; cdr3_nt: TGCGCCAGCAGCCCAGGACAGACCACGACCGAGGCTTTCTTT; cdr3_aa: CASSPGQTTTEAFF
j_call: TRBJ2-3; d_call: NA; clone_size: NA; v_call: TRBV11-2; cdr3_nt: TGTGCCAGCAGCGCCCGGGGGTTCTCCACAGATACGCAGTATTTT; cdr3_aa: CASSARGFSTDTQYF
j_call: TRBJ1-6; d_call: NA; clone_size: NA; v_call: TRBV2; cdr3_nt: TGTGCCAGCAGTGAACTGGGCGTGAGGGATTCACCCCTCCACTTT; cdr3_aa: CASSELGVRDSPLHF
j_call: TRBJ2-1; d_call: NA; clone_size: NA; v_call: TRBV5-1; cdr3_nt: TGCGCCAGCAGCTTGGACAGTTCCTACAATGAGCAGTTCTTC; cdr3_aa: CASSLDSSYNEQFF
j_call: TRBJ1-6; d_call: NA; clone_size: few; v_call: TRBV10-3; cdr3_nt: TGTGCCATCAGTGGAGGTGCGGGGGGAAATTCACCCCTCCACTTT; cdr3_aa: CAISGGAGGNSPLHF
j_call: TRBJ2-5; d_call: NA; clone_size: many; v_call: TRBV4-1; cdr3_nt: TGCGCCAGCAGCCAAGGAGGGACGGGAATCGGGGAGACCCAGTACTTC; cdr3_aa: CASSQGGTGIGETQYF